Presented here are 23 T cell receptor beta chains from one specimen sequenced in a study of beta chain features in type 1 diabetes. Reverse transcription of all isolated RNA meant that expressed TCRB transcripts were sequenced. The method was immunoSEQ multiplex PCR; TCRdb's version includes in-frame clones alone and lacks a portion of them. The table lists nearly 700,000 clones, 13% of them singletons, with less than 0.025% in the top ten. No cognate antigen is known for these TCRs. Overall study results and limits: All four CD4+ subsets of Type 1 diabetes patients contained TCRB CDR3s that were moderately but significantly shorter.

The specimen was naive CD4+ T cells from blood. The receptors derive from a man in his late teens or twenties with type 1 diabetes.

V gene TRBV25-1 combines with J gene TRBJ2-7; no reliable D call. CDR3 length: 11 amino acids. The germline V and J ends were trimmed by 3 bases and 9 bases, with 9 bases remaining between them. Germline V CDR1 and CDR2: MGHDK, SYGVNS. CDR3 in amino acids: CASSDPPGQYF. The CDR3 bases are TGTGCCAGCAGTGACCCGCCCGGGCAGTACTTC.

CDR3 in amino acids: CASSYHIGQEFSGANVLTF. The CDR3 DNA is TGTGCCAGCAGCTACCACATAGGACAGGAATTCTCTGGGGCCAACGTCCTGACTTTC. The gene calls are TRBV11-1 and TRBJ2-6, with 7 bases that match TRBD1. CDR1 and CDR2 from the germline V gene are SGHAT and FQDESV (reference sequence). This CDR3 region has 19 residues. The trim removed 4 bases at V and 0 bases at J, leaving 12 bases unmatched.

This clone was detected only a few times. The rearrangement links TRBV6-1 to TRBJ1-1; TRBD1 is a possible D gene (5 bases). Trimming stripped 5 bases from V and 2 bases from J, with 9 bases between. This CDR3 contains 13 residues. Germline values: CDR1 MNHNS, CDR2 SASEGT. CDR3 in amino acids: CASSLTVNTEAFF. The CDR3 nucleotides are TGTGCCAGCAGTTTGACAGTAAACACTGAAGCTTTCTTT.

This clone showed up just a few times. The rearrangement uses TRBV5-6 and TRBJ2-7, with D unclear. The CDR3 is 12 amino acids. Trimming left V 3 bases short and J 3 bases short, with 7 bases between. Germline values: CDR1 SGHDT, CDR2 YYEEEE. The CDR3 DNA is TGTGCCAGCAGCTATGCAGGCTACGAGCAGTACTTC. Its translation is CASSYAGYEQYF.

The chain links TRBV7-2 to TRBJ2-3; D not resolved. Germline CDR1 reads SGHTA; CDR2 reads FQGNSA. This CDR3 has 16 amino acids. V lost 1 base and J 1 base, leaving 12 bases between the germline ends. In nucleotides, the CDR3 is TGTGCCAGCAGCTTAGTTGGGCACCAAGGCACAGATACGCAGTATTTT. Encoded protein: CASSLVGHQGTDTQYF.

This clone occurred a few times. The rearrangement uses TRBV7-8 and TRBJ2-3; TRBD1 might be the D (5 bases). Germline CDR1 reads SGHVS; CDR2 reads FQNEAQ. This CDR3 spans 15 amino acids. V gave up 4 bases and J gave up 0 bases, with 11 bases separating them. This chain's CDR3 is CASSSRVPSTDTQYF. The DNA for the CDR3 is TGTGCCAGCAGCTCCAGGGTTCCTAGCACAGATACGCAGTATTTT.

The chain carries TRBV6-4 and TRBJ1-5; D ambiguous. The CDR3 consists of 13 residues. CDR1 and CDR2 from the germline V gene are MRHNA and SNTAGT. With 5 bases removed from V and 1 base from J, the gap between germline ends came to 6 bases. In DNA, the CDR3 is TGTGCCAGCAGTATAGACAGCAATCAGCCCCAGCATTTT. It specifies CASSIDSNQPQHF.

Only one count was recorded for this clone. The rearrangement uses TRBV7-9 and TRBJ1-6; TRBD1 matches at 7 bases. V dropped 5 bases and J dropped 7; count of bases not matched to a gene: 8. The CDR3 sequence is 15 residues long. Germline loops: CDR1 SEHNR, CDR2 FQNEAQ (reference sequence). DNA of the CDR3: TGTGCCAGCAGCGCCCGACAGGGTGAAAATTCACCCCTCCACTTT. Its protein product is CASSARQGENSPLHF.

The chain has TRBV15 and TRBJ2-5; unclear D gene. Trimming removed 1 base from V and 5 bases from J, with 5 bases in between. From germline, CDR1 is LNHNV and CDR2 YYDKDF (reference sequence). CDR3 length equals 12 residues. The CDR3 coding sequence is TGTGCCACCAGCAGAGCTGGGGAGACCCAGTACTTC. It encodes CATSRAGETQYF.

J is TRBJ1-1 and V is TRBV30; D remains unclear. Trimming removed 2 bases from V and 2 bases from J, with 15 bases in between. This CDR3 contains 15 residues. Germline V gives CDR1 GTSNPN, CDR2 SVGIG (reference sequence). CDR3 protein: CAWSRIPWRNTEAFF. As DNA, the CDR3 is TGTGCCTGGAGTAGAATACCCTGGCGAAACACTGAAGCTTTCTTT.

There are a few counts of this clone. This sample includes further DNA sequences coding for the same CDR3. This rearrangement joins TRBV5-1 to TRBJ1-1; 8 bases align to TRBD1. The CDR3 is made up of 13 amino acids. Germline V gives CDR1 SGHRS, CDR2 YFSETQ. Losses at the gene ends were 4 bases for V and 6 bases for J; bases not matched to a gene: 5. The CDR3 here is CASSLDRGAEAFF. DNA for the CDR3: TGCGCCAGCAGCCTCGACAGGGGAGCTGAAGCTTTCTTT.

This rearrangement joins TRBV7-2 to TRBJ1-2; 7 bases align to TRBD1. After removal of 5 bases from V and 7 bases from J, the junction contained 7 bases not matched to a gene. CDR3 size: 13 residues. Germline V lookup: CDR1 SGHTA, CDR2 FQGNSA. In DNA, the CDR3 is TGTGCCAGCAGCCGCAGGACAGGAGGTGGCTACACCTTC. This gives the protein CASSRRTGGGYTF. The entire variable domain, with the rest obtained from reference TRBV7-2 and TRBJ1-2, is as follows: GAGVSQSPSNKVTEKGKDVELRCDPISGHTALYWYRQSLGQGLEFLIYFQGNSAPDKSGLPSDRFSAERTGGSVSTLTIQRTQQEDSAVYLCASSRRTGGGYTFGSGTRLTVV.

Only a few counts were recorded for this clone. The chain joins TRBV29-1 to TRBJ1-4; a weak D match, TRBD1 (6 bases). The germline V gene encodes CDR1 SQVTM and CDR2 ANQGSEA. The CDR3 contains 14 residues. This chain's CDR3 is CSGGDPSTNEKLFF. DNA of the CDR3: TGCAGTGGGGGCGATCCGTCGACTAATGAAAAACTGTTTTTT. Using reference TRBV29-1 and TRBJ1-4 for the parts outside the CDR3, the full variable domain is SAVISQKPSRDICQRGTSLTIQCQVDSQVTMMFWYRQQPGQSLTLIATANQGSEATYESGFVIDKFPISRPNLTFSTLTVSNMSPEDSSIYLCSGGDPSTNEKLFFGSGTQLSVL.

Points on this clone: A much bigger clone sits one base away, suggesting this may be a read error. The rearrangement links TRBV11-2 to TRBJ2-7; D is undetermined. Germline V CDR1 and CDR2: SGHAT, FQNNGV. The germline V and J ends were trimmed by 3 bases and 3 bases, with 6 bases remaining between them. The CDR3 runs to 12 residues. CDR3 region: CASSFGLYEQYF. CDR3 nucleotide sequence: TGTGCCAGCAGCTTCGGGCTCTACGAGCAGTACTTC. Using reference TRBV11-2 and TRBJ2-7 for the parts outside the CDR3, the full variable domain is EAGVAQSPRYKIIEKRQSVAFWCNPISGHATLYWYQQILGQGPKLLIQFQNNGVVDDSQLPKDRFSAERLKGVDSTLKIQPAKLEDSAVYLCASSFGLYEQYFGPGTRLTVT.

This clone was observed a handful of times. V usage is TRBV9 and J usage is TRBJ2-1, with 8 bases fitting TRBD1. Germline-derived CDR1 and CDR2 are SGDLS and YYNGEE. Trimming removed 4 bases from V and 1 base from J; junction bases left unmatched: 1. CDR3 size: 14 residues. Here the CDR3 reads CASSRQGSYNEQFF. The DNA for the CDR3 is TGTGCCAGCAGCCGACAGGGGTCCTACAATGAGCAGTTCTTC.

The chain is built from TRBV18 and TRBJ2-3; maybe TRBD1 (6 bases). Germline V lookup: CDR1 KGHSH, CDR2 LQKENI. Deletions cut 1 base from V and 1 base from J, with 6 bases between. This CDR3 spans 14 amino acids. The CDR3 DNA follows: TGTGCCAGCTCACCACAGGGGGGCACAGATACGCAGTATTTT. Residues: CASSPQGGTDTQYF. The complete variable domain, with remaining parts taken from reference TRBV18 and TRBJ2-3, reads NAGVMQNPRHLVRRRGQEARLRCSPMKGHSHVYWYRQLPEEGLKFMVYLQKENIIDESGMPKERFSAEFPKEGPSILRIQQVVRGDSAAYFCASSPQGGTDTQYFGPGTRLTVL.

This clone has a handful of counts. The chain carries TRBV28 and TRBJ1-2, with 7 bases matching TRBD1. Germline assignment: CDR1 MDHEN and CDR2 SYDVKM. With V trimmed by 4 bases and J by 4 bases, 6 bases remained unmatched. CDR3 length: 14 residues. The CDR3 nucleotides read TGTGCCAGCAGTTCGGGACAGCGAACCTATGGCTACACCTTC. Translated, it gives CASSSGQRTYGYTF.

This chain uses TRBV4-1 with TRBJ2-3; TRBD2 matches at 12 bases. Germline assignment: CDR1 MGHRA and CDR2 YSYEKL. J lost 2 bases, V lost 4 bases, and 4 bases had no gene match. There are 16 residues in the CDR3. The CDR3: CASSRGLAGITDTQYF. The CDR3 DNA sequence: TGCGCCAGCAGCCGCGGACTAGCGGGGATCACAGATACGCAGTATTTT.

The sample holds a few counts of this clone. V usage is TRBV7-8 and J usage is TRBJ2-1, with TRBD1 matching over 8 bases. Germline assignment: CDR1 SGHVS and CDR2 FQNEAQ. CDR3 length equals 15 residues. J lost 10 bases, V lost 0 bases, and 8 bases had no gene match. The CDR3 sequence: CASSLAEQGAEEQFF. CDR3 in DNA: TGTGCCAGCAGCTTAGCGGAGCAGGGGGCAGAGGAGCAGTTCTTC.

This clone showed up just a few times. The chain joins TRBV30 to TRBJ2-7; 9 nucleotides agree with TRBD1. The germline V gene has CDR1 GTSNPN and CDR2 SVGIG (reference sequence). The V gene end was trimmed by 5 bases and the J gene end by 7 bases; junction bases not matched to a gene: 9. The CDR3 has 13 amino acids. CDR3 loop: CAWAGQGKREQYF. The CDR3 nucleotides read TGTGCCTGGGCCGGACAGGGGAAGAGGGAGCAGTACTTC.

This clone was found a few times. The rearrangement joins TRBV30 to TRBJ1-1; TRBD1 matches at 8 bases. The CDR3 totals 12 residues. Germline CDR1 reads GTSNPN; CDR2 reads SVGIG (reference sequence). With 7 bases clipped from V and 5 bases from J, the junction kept 6 bases outside the gene matches. CDR3 region: CASGTGGTEAFF. The CDR3 bases are TGTGCCTCCGGGACAGGCGGGACTGAAGCTTTCTTT.

The J gene is TRBJ2-1, the V gene TRBV10-3; D possibly corresponds to TRBD1 (5 bases). Germline V gene data show CDR1 as ENHRY and CDR2 as SYGVKD. V was cut by 7 bases and J by 2 bases, with 9 bases left in between. This CDR3 has 13 amino acids. CDR3 loop: CAITDRPYNEQFF. For the CDR3, the DNA is TGTGCCATCACAGACAGACCCTACAATGAGCAGTTCTTC.

This rearrangement joins TRBV14 to TRBJ1-1, with 8 bases identical to TRBD1. J lost 10 bases, V lost 0 bases, and 4 bases had no gene match. In germline, CDR1 is SGHDN, CDR2 FVKESK. The CDR3 covers 13 residues. The CDR3 DNA reads TGTGCCAGCAGCCAAGAGGACAGGGTGAGAGCTTTCTTT. Translated: CASSQEDRVRAFF. Full variable domain (missing parts from reference TRBV14 and TRBJ1-1): EAGVTQFPSHSVIEKGQTVTLRCDPISGHDNLYWYRRVMGKEIKFLLHFVKESKQDESGMPNNRFLAERTGGTYSTLKVQPAELEDSGVYFCASSQEDRVRAFFGQGTRLTVV.